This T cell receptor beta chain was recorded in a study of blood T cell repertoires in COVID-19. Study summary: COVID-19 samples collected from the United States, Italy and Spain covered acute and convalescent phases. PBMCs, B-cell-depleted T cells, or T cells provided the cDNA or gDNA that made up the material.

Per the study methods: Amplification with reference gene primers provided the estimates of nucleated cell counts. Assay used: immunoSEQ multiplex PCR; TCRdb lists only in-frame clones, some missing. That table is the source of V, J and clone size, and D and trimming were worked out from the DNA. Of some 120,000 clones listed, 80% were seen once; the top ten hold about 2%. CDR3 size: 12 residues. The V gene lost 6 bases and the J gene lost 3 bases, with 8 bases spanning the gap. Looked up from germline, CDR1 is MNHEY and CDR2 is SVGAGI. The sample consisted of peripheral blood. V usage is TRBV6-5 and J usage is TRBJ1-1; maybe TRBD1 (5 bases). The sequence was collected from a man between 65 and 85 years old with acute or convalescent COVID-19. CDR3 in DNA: TGTGCCAGCAGGGGGCCCCACACTGAAGCTTTCTTT. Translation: CASRGPHTEAFF.